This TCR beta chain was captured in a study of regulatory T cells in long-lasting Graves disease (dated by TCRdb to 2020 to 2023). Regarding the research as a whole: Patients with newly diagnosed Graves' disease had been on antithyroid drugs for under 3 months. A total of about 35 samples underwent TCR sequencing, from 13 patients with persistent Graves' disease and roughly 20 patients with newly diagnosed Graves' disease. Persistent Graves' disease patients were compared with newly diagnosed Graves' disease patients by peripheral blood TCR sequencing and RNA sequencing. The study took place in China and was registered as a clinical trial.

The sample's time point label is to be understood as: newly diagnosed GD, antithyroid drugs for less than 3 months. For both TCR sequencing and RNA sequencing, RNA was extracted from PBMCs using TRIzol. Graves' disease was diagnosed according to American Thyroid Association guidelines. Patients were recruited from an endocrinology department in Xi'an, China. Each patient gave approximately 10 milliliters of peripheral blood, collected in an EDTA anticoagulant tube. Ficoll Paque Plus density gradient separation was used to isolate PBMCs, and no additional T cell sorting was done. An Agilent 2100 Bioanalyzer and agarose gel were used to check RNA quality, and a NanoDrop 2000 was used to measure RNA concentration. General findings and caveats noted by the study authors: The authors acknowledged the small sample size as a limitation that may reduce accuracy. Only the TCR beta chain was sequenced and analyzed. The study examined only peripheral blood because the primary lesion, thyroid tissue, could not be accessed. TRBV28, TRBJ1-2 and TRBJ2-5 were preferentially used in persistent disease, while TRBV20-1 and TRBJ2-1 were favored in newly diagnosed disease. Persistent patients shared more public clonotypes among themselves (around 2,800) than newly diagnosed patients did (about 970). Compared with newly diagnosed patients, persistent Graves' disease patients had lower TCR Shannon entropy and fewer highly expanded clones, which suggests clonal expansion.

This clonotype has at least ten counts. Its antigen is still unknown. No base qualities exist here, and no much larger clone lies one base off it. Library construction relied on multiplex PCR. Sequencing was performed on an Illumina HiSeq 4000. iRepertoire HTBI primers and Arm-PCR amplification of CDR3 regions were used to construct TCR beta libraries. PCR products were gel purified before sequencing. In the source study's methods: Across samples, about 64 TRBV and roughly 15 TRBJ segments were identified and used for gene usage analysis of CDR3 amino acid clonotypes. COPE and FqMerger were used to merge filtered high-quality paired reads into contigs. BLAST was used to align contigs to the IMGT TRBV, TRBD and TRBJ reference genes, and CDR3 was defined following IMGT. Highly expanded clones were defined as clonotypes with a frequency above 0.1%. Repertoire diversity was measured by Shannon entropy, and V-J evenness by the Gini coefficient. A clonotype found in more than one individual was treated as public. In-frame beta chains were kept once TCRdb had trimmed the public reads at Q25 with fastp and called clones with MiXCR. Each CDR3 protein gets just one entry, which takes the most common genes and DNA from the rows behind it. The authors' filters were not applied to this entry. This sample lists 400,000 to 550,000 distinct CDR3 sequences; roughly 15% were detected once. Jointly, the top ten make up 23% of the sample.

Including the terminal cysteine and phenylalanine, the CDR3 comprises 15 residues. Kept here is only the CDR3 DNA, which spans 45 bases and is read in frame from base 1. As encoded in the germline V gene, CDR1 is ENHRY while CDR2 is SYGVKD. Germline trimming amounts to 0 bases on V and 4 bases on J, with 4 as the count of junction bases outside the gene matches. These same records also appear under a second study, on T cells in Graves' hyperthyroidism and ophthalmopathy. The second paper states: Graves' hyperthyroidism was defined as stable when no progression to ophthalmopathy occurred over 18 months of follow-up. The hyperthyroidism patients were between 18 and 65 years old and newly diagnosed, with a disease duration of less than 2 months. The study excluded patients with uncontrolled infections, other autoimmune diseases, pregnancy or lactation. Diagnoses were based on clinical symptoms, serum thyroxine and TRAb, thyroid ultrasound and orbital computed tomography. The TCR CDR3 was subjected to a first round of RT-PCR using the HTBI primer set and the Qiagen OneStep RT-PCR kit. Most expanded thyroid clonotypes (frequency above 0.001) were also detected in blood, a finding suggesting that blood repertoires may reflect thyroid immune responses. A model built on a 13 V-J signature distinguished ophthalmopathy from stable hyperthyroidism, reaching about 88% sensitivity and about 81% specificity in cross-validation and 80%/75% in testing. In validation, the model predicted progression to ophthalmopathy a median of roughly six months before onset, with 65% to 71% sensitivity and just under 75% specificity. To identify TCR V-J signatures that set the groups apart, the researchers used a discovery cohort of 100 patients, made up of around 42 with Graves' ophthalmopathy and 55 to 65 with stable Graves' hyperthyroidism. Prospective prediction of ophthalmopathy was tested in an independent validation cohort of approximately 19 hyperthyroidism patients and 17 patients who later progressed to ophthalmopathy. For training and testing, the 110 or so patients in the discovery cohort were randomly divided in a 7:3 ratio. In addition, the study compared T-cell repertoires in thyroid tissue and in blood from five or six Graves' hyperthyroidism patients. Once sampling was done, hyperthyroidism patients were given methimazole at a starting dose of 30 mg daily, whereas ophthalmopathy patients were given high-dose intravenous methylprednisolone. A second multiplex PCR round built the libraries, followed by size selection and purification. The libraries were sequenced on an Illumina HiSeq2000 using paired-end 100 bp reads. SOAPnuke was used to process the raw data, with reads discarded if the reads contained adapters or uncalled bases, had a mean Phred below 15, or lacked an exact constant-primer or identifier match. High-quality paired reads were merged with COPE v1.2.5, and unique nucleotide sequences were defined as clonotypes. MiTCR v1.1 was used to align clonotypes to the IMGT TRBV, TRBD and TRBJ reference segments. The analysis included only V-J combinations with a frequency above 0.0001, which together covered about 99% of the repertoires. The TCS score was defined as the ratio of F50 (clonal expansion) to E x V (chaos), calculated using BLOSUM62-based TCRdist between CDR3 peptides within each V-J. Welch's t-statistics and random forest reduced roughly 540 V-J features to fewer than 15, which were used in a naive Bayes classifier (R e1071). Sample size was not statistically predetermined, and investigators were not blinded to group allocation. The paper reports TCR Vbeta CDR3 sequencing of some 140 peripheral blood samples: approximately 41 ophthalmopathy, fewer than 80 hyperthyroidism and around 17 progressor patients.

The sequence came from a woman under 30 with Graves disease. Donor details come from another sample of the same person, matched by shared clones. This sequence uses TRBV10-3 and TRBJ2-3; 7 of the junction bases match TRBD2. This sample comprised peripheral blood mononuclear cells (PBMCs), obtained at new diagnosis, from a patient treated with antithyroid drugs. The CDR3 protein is CAISESGGPSDTQYF. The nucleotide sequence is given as TGTGCCATCAGTGAGTCGGGAGGGCCATCAGATACGCAGTATTTT.